The present TCR beta chain was sequenced within a study of blood T cell repertoires in COVID-19. As for the study in general: Sites across the United States, Italy and Spain contributed samples from acute and convalescent COVID-19. PBMCs, B-cell-depleted T cells, or T cells provided the cDNA or gDNA that made up the material.

Germline V gives CDR1 GTSNPN, CDR2 SVGIG (reference sequence). Trimming took off 1 base at V and 3 bases at J, with 15 bases between the two ends. This CDR3 spans 15 amino acids. As originally analysed: Nucleated cell number was recorded as an estimate derived from reference gene primer amplification. Clones were sequenced by immunoSEQ multiplex PCR, and TCRdb holds only the in-frame ones, with some missing. The D gene and trimming were derived from the DNA, and the V and J assignments and clone size from that table. The table lists around 98,000 clones, about 88% of them singletons. Sample: peripheral blood. The receptor was derived from a woman aged 55 to 70 with acute or convalescent COVID-19. This sequence joins TRBV30 and TRBJ1-2; a weak D match, TRBD1 (6 bases). The CDR3 sequence: CAWSGGGGLDYGYTF. In DNA, the CDR3 is TGTGCCTGGAGTGGGGGAGGGGGGCTGGACTATGGCTACACCTTC. The full variable domain, in which reference TRBV30 and TRBJ1-2 provide the parts outside the CDR3, is SQTIHQWPATLVQPVGSPLSLECTVEGTSNPNLYWYRQAAGRGLQLLFYSVGIGQISSEVPQNLSASRPQDRQFILSSKKLLLSDSGFYLCAWSGGGGLDYGYTFGSGTRLTVV.